What follows describes a single TCR beta chain. Its antigen is still unknown. The CDR3 has 13 residues. Germline lookup yields CDR1 SGHRS and CDR2 YFSETQ. With V trimmed by 4 bases and J by 5 bases, 5 bases remained unmatched. The data were obtained in a study of T cell responses to AZD1222 COVID-19 vaccine. Study-wide findings and caveats: Unmutated variant regions reportedly attract nearly half of all spike-specific TCRs. Just a handful of people given AZD1222 tested seropositive at baseline.

The table came from immunoSEQ multiplex PCR; TCRdb's copy has only in-frame clones and leaves some out. This sample yields 100,000 to 150,000 clones, of which roughly nine tenths are seen a single time; around 1.5% belongs to the top ten. This sequence originates from an adult in good health. This chain links TRBV5-1 with TRBJ2-7; the match to TRBD2 covers 8 bases. The specimen comprised peripheral blood, sampled on day 0 of AZD1222 vaccination. The CDR3 region has the DNA TGCGCCAGCAGCGCGGGGGGAGGGGACGAGCAGTACTTC. As protein: CASSAGGGDEQYF.